A selection of T cell receptor beta chains follows, all from one sample in a study of cytomegalovirus exposure and HLA in healthy donors. Using immunoSEQ multiplex PCR, the repertoire was profiled, and TCRdb retains in-frame clones only, with some absent. This sample carries 100,000 to 150,000 clones, around three quarters of them seen once, and the ten largest clones take over 5.5%. Sequencing was done on a sample of PBMCs. These receptor sequences come from a woman in her thirties or forties in good health and CMV-seronegative. Both conserved end residues are part of each CDR3. Each record gives: CDR3 length, V gene, clone size, J gene, CDR3 protein. Where a row states a size, it is once, few, many or the class of an expanded clone; other rows omit it.

>15|TRBV6-1|.|TRBJ1-5
CASSEVGGINQPQHF
>15|TRBV18|.|TRBJ1-5
CASSPTTGTYRSQHF
>14|TRBV19|.|TRBJ1-5
CASTGQGLSQPQHF
>16|TRBV29-1|.|TRBJ2-3
CSVPRGLAGRTDTQYF
>13|TRBV5-1|.|TRBJ2-5
CASSAGTGETQYF
>15|TRBV5-1|.|TRBJ2-7
CASSLGGTGRYEQYF
>12|TRBV5-4|.|TRBJ2-7
CASSKQDYEQYF
>15|TRBV13|.|TRBJ2-1
CASSLRGRPYNEQFF
>15|TRBV5-5|.|TRBJ2-1
CASSWGQGAYNEQFF
>15|TRBV15|.|TRBJ2-7
CATSRGDSISYEQYF
>15|TRBV9|.|TRBJ2-7
CASSVRGDGSYEQYF
>17|TRBV7-9|.|TRBJ2-1
CASSAPFRLAAYNEQFF
>18|TRBV7-6|.|TRBJ1-3
CASSPLYSSLRLGNTIYF
>16|TRBV27|.|TRBJ1-1
CASSLSRTASYTEAFF
>15|TRBV5-1|.|TRBJ2-2
CASSLFPSDTGELFF
>14|TRBV10-3|.|TRBJ1-5
CATRGGDSNQPQHF
>12|TRBV28|.|TRBJ2-3
CASARGGDTQYF
>14|TRBV2|.|TRBJ2-7
CASSEERMLYEQYF
>16|TRBV4-2|.|TRBJ2-1
CASSSTSGRAYNEQFF
>14|TRBV15|.|TRBJ2-2
CATSSGQGHGELFF
>15|TRBV5-4|.|TRBJ1-4
CASSLTGATNEKLFF
>13|TRBV28|.|TRBJ2-7
CASSGPGRYEQYF
>15|TRBV9|.|TRBJ2-3
CAGSRGSRITDTQYF
>16|TRBV4-3|few|TRBJ2-1
CASSQGAGGTFNEQFF
>16|TRBV7-9|.|TRBJ2-7
CASSPVVSGGSYEQYF
>18|TRBV7-2|.|TRBJ2-1
CASSLVSGSVSSYNEQFF
>15|TRBV28|.|TRBJ2-4
CASSSAGTGENSQYF
>11|TRBV7-2|.|TRBJ2-4
CASREQGSQYF
>17|TRBV5-4|.|TRBJ1-1
CASSLGAGVVRTTEAFF
>16|TRBV5-1|once|TRBJ2-2
CASSFGAGMNTGELFF
>11|TRBV28|.|TRBJ2-7
CASSLAYEQYF
>12|TRBV28|.|TRBJ2-7
CASSPQGYEQYF
>13|TRBV29-1|.|TRBJ2-3
CSVKVGGTDTQYF
>15|TRBV6-5|.|TRBJ2-1
CASSPDGLSYNEQFF
>14|TRBV5-1|.|TRBJ1-1
CASSLAAENTEAFF
>14|TRBV28|.|TRBJ2-7
CASSLIGLNYEQYF
>11|TRBV9|once|TRBJ2-1
CATGRDNEQFF
>15|TRBV27|.|TRBJ2-5
CASGPGLAGQETQYF
>15|TRBV5-1|few|TRBJ2-2
CASSLATMNTGELFF
>15|TRBV7-9|.|TRBJ1-1
CSSSLSGTMNTEAFF